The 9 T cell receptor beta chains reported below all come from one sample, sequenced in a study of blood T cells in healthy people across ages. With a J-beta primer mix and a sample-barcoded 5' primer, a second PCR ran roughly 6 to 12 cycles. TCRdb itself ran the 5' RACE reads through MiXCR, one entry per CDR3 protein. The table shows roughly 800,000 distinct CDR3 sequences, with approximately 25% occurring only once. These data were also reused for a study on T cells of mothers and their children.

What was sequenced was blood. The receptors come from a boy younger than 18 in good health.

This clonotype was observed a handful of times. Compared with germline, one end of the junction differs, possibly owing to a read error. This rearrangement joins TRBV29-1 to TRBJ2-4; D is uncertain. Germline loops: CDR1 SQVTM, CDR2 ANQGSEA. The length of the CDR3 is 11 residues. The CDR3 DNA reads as TGCAGCGTTCTTTCCGGGCCAAAGCTCCACTTC. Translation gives CSVLSGPKLHF.

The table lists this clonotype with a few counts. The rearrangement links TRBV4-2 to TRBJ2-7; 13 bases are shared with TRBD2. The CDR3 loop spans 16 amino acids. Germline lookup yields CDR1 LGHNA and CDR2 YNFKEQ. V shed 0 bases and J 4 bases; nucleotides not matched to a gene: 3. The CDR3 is CASSQDLGLAGYEQYF. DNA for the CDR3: TGTGCCAGCAGCCAAGATTTGGGACTAGCGGGATACGAGCAGTACTTC.

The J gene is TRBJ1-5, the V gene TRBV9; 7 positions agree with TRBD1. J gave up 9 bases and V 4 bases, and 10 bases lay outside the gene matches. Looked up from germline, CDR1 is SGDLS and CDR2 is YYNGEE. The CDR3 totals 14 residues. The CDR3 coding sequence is TGTGCCAGCAGCTTGACAGGGTCTAGTGGGCCCCAGCATTTT. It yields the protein CASSLTGSSGPQHF.

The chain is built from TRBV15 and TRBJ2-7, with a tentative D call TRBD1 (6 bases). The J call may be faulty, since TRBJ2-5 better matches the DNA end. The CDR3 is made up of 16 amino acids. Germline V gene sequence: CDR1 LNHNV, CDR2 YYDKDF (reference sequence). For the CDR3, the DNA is TGTGCCACCAGCCGACAGACCGGGACATTCCAAGAGACCCAGTACTTC. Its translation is CATSRQTGTFQETQYF.

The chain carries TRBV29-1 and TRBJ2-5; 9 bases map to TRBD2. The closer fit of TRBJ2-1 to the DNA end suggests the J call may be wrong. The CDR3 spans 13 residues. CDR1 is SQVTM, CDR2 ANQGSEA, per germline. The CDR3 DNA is TGCAGCGTTGACCTAGCGGGGAACAATGAGCAGTTCTTC. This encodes CSVDLAGNNEQFF.

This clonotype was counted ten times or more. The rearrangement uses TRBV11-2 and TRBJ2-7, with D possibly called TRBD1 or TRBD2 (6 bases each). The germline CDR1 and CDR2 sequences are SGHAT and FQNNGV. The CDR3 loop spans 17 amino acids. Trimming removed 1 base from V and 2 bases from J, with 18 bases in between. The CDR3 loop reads CASSLGRGEIYAYEQYF. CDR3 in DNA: TGTGCCAGCAGCTTAGGGAGGGGGGAAATATATGCCTACGAGCAGTACTTC.

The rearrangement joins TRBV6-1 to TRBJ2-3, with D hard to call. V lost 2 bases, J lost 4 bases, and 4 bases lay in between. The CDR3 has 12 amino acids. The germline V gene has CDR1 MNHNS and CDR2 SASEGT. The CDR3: CASSENADTQYF. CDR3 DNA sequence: TGTGCCAGCAGTGAAAACGCAGATACGCAGTATTTT.

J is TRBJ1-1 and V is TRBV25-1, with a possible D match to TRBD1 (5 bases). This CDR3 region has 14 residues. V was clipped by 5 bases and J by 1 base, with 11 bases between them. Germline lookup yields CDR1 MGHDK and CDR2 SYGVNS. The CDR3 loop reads CASSHFGGNTEAFF. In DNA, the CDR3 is TGTGCCAGCAGTCATTTCGGGGGGAACACTGAAGCTTTCTTT.

CDR3 sequence reads: CASSVGGELFF. CDR3 in DNA: TGTGCCAGCAGCGTAGGCGGGGAGCTGTTTTTT. The chain is built from TRBV9 and TRBJ2-2, with D unclear. V lost 0 bases to trimming and J lost 7 bases, with 1 base between them. Germline-derived CDR1 and CDR2 are SGDLS and YYNGEE. The CDR3 extends over 11 amino acids.